This T cell receptor beta chain emerged from a study of radiation and T cells in renal cell carcinoma. Overall study results and limits: In blood, top tumor clones expanded by 2 weeks, shrinking by 4. Without pretreatment biopsies, baseline tumor clonotype presence was undetermined.

Measured with immunoSEQ multiplex PCR; TCRdb has only the in-frame clones, and not every one. This table holds roughly 82,000 clones, 80% to 90% found once. The CDR3 is made up of 14 amino acids. Trimming stripped 1 base from V and 2 bases from J, with 6 bases between. Germline CDR1 and CDR2: LNHNV and YYDKDF (reference sequence). Time point reported: blood 4 weeks post-SBRT, at nephrectomy. Treatment of the sample: 15 Gy SBRT to primary tumor, nephrectomy 4 weeks later. Nephrectomy followed 15 Gy stereotactic body radiation by 4 weeks. Points on this clone: Its antigen is not identified.

The rearrangement uses TRBV15 and TRBJ1-3; the D is unclear. The input for sequencing was blood, taken from a patient whose treatment included radiotherapy and nephrectomy. This receptor was taken from a woman aged 70-85 years with renal cell carcinoma. For the CDR3, the DNA is TGTGCCACCAGCAGAGCGGTAACTGGAAACACCATATATTTT. It encodes CATSRAVTGNTIYF.